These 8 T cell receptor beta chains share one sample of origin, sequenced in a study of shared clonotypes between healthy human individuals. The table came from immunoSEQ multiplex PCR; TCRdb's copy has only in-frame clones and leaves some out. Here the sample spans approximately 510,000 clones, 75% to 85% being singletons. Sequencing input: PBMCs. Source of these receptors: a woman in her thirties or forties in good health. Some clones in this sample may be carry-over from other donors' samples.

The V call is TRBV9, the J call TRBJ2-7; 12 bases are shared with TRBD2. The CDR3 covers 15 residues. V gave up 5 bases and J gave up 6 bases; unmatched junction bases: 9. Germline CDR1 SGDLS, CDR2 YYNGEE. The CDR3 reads CASSRRLAGDGEQYF. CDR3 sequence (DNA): TGTGCCAGCAGTCGTAGACTAGCGGGAGATGGCGAGCAGTACTTC.

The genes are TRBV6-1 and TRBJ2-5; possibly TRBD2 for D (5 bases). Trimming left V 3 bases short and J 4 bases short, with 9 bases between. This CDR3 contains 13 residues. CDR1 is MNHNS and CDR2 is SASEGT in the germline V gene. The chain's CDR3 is CASSDREGETQYF. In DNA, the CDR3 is TGTGCCAGCAGTGATCGAGAGGGAGAGACCCAGTACTTC.

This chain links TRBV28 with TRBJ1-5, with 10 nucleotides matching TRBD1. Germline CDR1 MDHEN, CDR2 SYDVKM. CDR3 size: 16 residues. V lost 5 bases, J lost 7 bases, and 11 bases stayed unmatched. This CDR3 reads CASSESGTGAFQPQHF. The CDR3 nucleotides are TGTGCCAGCAGTGAGTCCGGGACAGGGGCGTTCCAGCCCCAGCATTTT.

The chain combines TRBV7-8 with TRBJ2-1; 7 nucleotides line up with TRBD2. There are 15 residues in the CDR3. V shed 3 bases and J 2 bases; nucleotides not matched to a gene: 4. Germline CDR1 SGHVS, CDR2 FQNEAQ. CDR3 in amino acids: CASSFGGGTYNEQFF. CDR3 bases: TGTGCCAGCAGCTTTGGGGGAGGGACCTACAATGAGCAGTTCTTC.

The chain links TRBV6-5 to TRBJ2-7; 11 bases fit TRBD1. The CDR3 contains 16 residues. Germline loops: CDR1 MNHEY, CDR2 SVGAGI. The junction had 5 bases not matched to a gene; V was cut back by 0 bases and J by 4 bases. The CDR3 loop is CASSYSAWDRGYEQYF. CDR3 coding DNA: TGTGCCAGCAGTTACTCCGCGTGGGACAGGGGGTACGAGCAGTACTTC.

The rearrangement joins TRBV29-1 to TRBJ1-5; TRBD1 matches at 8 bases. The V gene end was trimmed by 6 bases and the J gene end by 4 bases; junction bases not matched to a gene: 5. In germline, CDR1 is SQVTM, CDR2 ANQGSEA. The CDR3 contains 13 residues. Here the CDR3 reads CSVGQGWNQPQHF. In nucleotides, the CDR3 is TGCAGCGTAGGACAGGGATGGAATCAGCCCCAGCATTTT.

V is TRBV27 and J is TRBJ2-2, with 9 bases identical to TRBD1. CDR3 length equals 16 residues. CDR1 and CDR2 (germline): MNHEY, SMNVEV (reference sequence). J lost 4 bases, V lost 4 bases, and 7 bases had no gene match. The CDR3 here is CASSSHRGRTTGELFF. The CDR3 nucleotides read TGTGCCAGCAGTTCCCACAGGGGGCGCACCACCGGGGAGCTGTTTTTT.

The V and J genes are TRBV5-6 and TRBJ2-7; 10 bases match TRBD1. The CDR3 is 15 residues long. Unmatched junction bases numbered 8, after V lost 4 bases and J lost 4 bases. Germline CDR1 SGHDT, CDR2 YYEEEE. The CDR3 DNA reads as TGTGCCAGCAGCGGCCGGGACAGGGGCCGGTACGAGCAGTACTTC. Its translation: CASSGRDRGRYEQYF.